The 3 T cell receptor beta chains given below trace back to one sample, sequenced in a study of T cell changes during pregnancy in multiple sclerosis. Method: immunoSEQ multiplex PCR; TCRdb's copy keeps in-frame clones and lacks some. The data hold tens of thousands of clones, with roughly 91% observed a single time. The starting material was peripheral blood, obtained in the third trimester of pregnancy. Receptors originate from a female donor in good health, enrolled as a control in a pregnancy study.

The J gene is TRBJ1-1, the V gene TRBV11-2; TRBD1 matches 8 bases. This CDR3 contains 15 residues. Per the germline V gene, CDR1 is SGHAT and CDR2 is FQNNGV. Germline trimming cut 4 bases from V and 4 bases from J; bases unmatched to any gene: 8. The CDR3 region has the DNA TGTGCCAGCAGCTCCGGACAGGGAGGGGCCACTGAAGCTTTCTTT. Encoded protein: CASSSGQGGATEAFF.

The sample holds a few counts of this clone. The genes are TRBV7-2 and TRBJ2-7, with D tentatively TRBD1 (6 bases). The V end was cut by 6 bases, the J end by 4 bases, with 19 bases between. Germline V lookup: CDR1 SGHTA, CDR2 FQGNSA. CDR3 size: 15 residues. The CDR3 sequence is CASRTGISGSYEQYF. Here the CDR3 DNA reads TGTGCCAGCAGAACAGGGATTAGTGGGTCGTACGAGCAGTACTTC.

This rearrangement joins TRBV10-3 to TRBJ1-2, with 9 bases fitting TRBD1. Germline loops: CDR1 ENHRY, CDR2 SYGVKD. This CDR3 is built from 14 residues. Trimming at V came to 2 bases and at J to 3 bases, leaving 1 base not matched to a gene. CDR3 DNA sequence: TGTGCCATCAGTGAGACAGGGGGCGACTATGGCTACACCTTC. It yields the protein CAISETGGDYGYTF.